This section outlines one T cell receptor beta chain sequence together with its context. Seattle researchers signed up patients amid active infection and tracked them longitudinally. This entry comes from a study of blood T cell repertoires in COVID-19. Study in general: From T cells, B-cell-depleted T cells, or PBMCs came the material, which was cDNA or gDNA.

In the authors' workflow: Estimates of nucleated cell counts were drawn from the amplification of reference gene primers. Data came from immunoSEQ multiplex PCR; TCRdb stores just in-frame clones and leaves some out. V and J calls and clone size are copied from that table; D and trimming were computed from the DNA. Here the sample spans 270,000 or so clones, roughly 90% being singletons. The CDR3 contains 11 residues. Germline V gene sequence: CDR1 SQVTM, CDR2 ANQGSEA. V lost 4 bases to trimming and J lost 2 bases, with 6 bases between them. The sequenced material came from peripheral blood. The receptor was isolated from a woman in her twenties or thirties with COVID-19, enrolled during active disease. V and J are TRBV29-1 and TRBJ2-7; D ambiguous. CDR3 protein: CSVAGPYEQYF. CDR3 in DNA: TGCAGCGTTGCTGGGCCCTACGAGCAGTACTTC.